The 28 T cell receptor beta chains below all came from one sample that was sequenced in a study of identical twins. TCRdb passed the 5' RACE reads through MiXCR, listing each CDR3 protein once. The sample lists a few hundred thousand distinct CDR3 sequences, roughly 9% seen once, with roughly 9% in the top ten. Sequenced: naive T cells sorted from blood. All receptors come from a woman aged 50 to 60 in good health.

V is TRBV16 and J is TRBJ1-3; TRBD1 might be the D (5 bases). Looked up from germline, CDR1 is KGHSY and CDR2 is FQNENV. The CDR3 loop spans 14 amino acids. Trimming pared 2 bases from V and 0 bases from J, leaving 5 bases between. Here the CDR3 DNA reads TGTGCCAGCAGCCAAGGGACCTCTGGAAACACCATATATTTT. It encodes CASSQGTSGNTIYF.

V and J are TRBV12-3 or TRBV12-4 and TRBJ2-7; D is possibly TRBD2 (6 bases). V gave up 3 bases and J gave up 3 bases, with 18 bases separating them. The CDR3 is made up of 16 amino acids. The CDR3 region has the DNA TGTGCCAGCAGTTTCCTTTCACGGGGGATTTACTACGAGCAGTACTTC. The encoded protein is CASSFLSRGIYYEQYF.

Ten or more counts support this clonotype. V usage is TRBV12-3 or TRBV12-4 and J usage is TRBJ2-1; D uncertain. V gave up 6 bases and J gave up 4 bases, with 19 bases separating them. The CDR3 length is 16 residues. CDR3 in amino acids: CASRAAHGKPYNEQFF. The CDR3 DNA reads as TGTGCCAGCAGAGCTGCTCACGGCAAACCATACAATGAGCAGTTCTTC.

This clonotype was seen ten or more times. This chain joins TRBV5-1 and TRBJ2-2; D tentatively fits TRBD1 or TRBD2 (5 bases each). V dropped 4 bases and J dropped 5 bases, with 9 bases sitting between them. CDR3 length: 13 residues. CDR1 is SGHRS and CDR2 is YFSETQ in the germline V gene. Written as DNA, the CDR3 is TGCGCCAGCAGCCCCGAGGGGACCGGGGAGCTGTTTTTT. Amino acid sequence: CASSPEGTGELFF. Together with reference TRBV5-1 and TRBJ2-2, the CDR3 gives the full variable domain: KAGVTQTPRYLIKTRGQQVTLSCSPISGHRSVSWYQQTPGQGLQFLFEYFSETQRNKGNFPGRFSGRQFSNSRSEMNVSTLELGDSALYLCASSPEGTGELFFGEGSRLTVL.

DNA for the CDR3: TGTGCCAGCAGCAACACTTCGGGACACCAAACGGTGCCCTACGAGCAGTACTTC. Translation gives CASSNTSGHQTVPYEQYF. The genes are TRBV21-1 and TRBJ2-7; the table's D call of TRBD1 was not tested on the DNA. TRBV21-1 is labeled a pseudogene. CDR3 size: 18 residues.

The CDR3 reads CASSKWGSGPQETQYF. DNA of the CDR3: TGTGCCAGCAGTAAATGGGGTAGCGGGCCCCAAGAGACCCAGTACTTC. The chain recombines TRBV25-1 with TRBJ2-5; 7 bases align to TRBD2. V was pared by 5 bases and J by 1 base, with 10 bases of the junction left unmatched. This CDR3 region has 16 residues. Germline values: CDR1 MGHDK, CDR2 SYGVNS.

This chain joins TRBV4-1 and TRBJ1-3; tentatively, D is TRBD1 (5 bases). Germline lookup yields CDR1 MGHRA and CDR2 YSYEKL. The CDR3 loop spans 17 amino acids. V lost 1 base to trimming and J lost 4 bases, with 17 bases between them. CDR3 in DNA: TGCGCCAGCAGCCAAGGCCCAACAGGAACACCCGGAAACACCATATATTTT. Its translation is CASSQGPTGTPGNTIYF.

The genes are TRBV6-5 and TRBJ1-4, with D perhaps TRBD1 (5 bases). Trimming took 6 bases from V and 8 from J, leaving 16 bases between them. The CDR3 is made up of 14 amino acids. Germline lookup yields CDR1 MNHEY and CDR2 SVGAGI. The CDR3 region has the DNA TGTGCCAGCAGACTCTCAGGGCTCGGAGAAAAACTGTTTTTT. It codes for CASRLSGLGEKLFF.

The rearrangement links TRBV20-1 to TRBJ1-2; a weak D match, TRBD1 (5 bases). V lost 4 bases to trimming and J lost 10 bases, with 25 bases between them. The CDR3 runs to 15 residues. From germline, CDR1 is DFQATT and CDR2 SNEGSKA (reference sequence). The CDR3 DNA sequence: TGCAGTGCTACTCCCGGGGCAGAGGGTTATGGGGCCTACACCTTC. This encodes CSATPGAEGYGAYTF.

The chain is built from TRBV5-1 and TRBJ2-4; D might be TRBD2 (7 bases). The CDR3 contains 13 residues. The V gene's germline CDR1 is SGHRS and CDR2 YFSETQ. V lost 7 bases, J lost 7 bases, and 15 bases lay in between. In DNA form, the CDR3 reads TGCGCCAGCCTTAATCGGGGGGCCAACATTCAGTACTTC. Translating it yields CASLNRGANIQYF.

This clonotype was observed a few times. The V gene is TRBV18, the J gene TRBJ2-7; possibly TRBD1 for D (6 bases). Looked up from germline, CDR1 is KGHSH and CDR2 is LQKENI. V was clipped by 3 bases and J by 3 bases, with 9 bases between them. The CDR3 loop spans 13 amino acids. CDR3 coding DNA: TGTGCCAGCTCACCCGTGACAGGCTACGAGCAGTACGTC. This encodes CASSPVTGYEQYV.

This clonotype was seen ten or more times. The chain joins TRBV12-3 or TRBV12-4 to TRBJ2-2, with 7 positions matching TRBD2. The V segment lost 2 bases and the J segment 5 bases; nucleotides outside the gene matches: 5. The CDR3 has 15 amino acids. CDR3 bases: TGTGCCAGCAGTTTAAGCGGGATTTTAACCGGGGAGCTGTTTTTT. Translation gives CASSLSGILTGELFF.

V usage is TRBV4-1 and J usage is TRBJ2-7; 7 bases line up with TRBD2. This CDR3 spans 17 amino acids. In germline, CDR1 is MGHRA, CDR2 YSYEKL. V shed 2 bases, J shed 5 bases, and the junction held 15 bases outside the gene matches. CDR3 amino acids: CASSQPLEGRERHEQYF. Written as DNA, the CDR3 is TGCGCCAGCAGCCAACCCCTCGAGGGGAGGGAACGCCACGAGCAGTACTTC.

This clonotype was found many times. The V call is TRBV12-3 or TRBV12-4, the J call TRBJ1-1, with D perhaps matching TRBD1 (6 bases). This CDR3 comprises 15 residues. V was pared by 6 bases and J by 2 bases, with 16 bases between. CDR3 DNA sequence: TGTGCCAGCAGCCAAACCTCCAGGGGTAACACTGAAGCTTTCTTT. This gives the protein CASSQTSRGNTEAFF.

The chain carries TRBV5-1 and TRBJ2-5; TRBD1 aligns across 7 bases. CDR1 SGHRS and CDR2 YFSETQ come from the germline V gene. The V segment lost 3 bases and the J segment 1 base; nucleotides outside the gene matches: 12. This CDR3 comprises 17 residues. The CDR3 DNA sequence: TGCGCCAGCAGCTCCGGGACAGCGACATTTTTCCAAGAGACCCAGTACTTC. Translation: CASSSGTATFFQETQYF.

This clonotype was detected a few times. J is TRBJ2-3 and V is TRBV4-1, with TRBD1 matching over 7 bases. V trimming: 5 bases; J trimming: 1 base; junction bases outside the gene matches: 6. The CDR3 length is 15 residues. Germline CDR1 reads MGHRA; CDR2 reads YSYEKL. CDR3 sequence reads: CASSFQGQGTDTQYF. In nucleotides, the CDR3 is TGCGCCAGCAGCTTCCAAGGACAGGGCACAGATACGCAGTATTTT.

This clonotype was seen a handful of times. The rearrangement links TRBV29-1 to TRBJ2-3; D is uncertain. In germline, CDR1 is SQVTM, CDR2 ANQGSEA. Trimming took off 3 bases at V and 4 bases at J, with 11 bases between the two ends. The CDR3 has 13 amino acids. DNA for the CDR3: TGCAGCGTTGAGAAGGTTTCGGCAGATACGCAGTATTTT. Amino acids: CSVEKVSADTQYF.

The V gene is TRBV10-2, the J gene TRBJ2-1, with 7 bases matching TRBD2. Germline CDR1 reads WSHSY; CDR2 reads SAAADI. The CDR3 has 14 residues. The V gene end was trimmed by 10 bases and the J gene end by 5 bases; junction bases not matched to a gene: 11. The CDR3 is CATKFTGGHNEQFF. CDR3 DNA: TGCGCCACCAAGTTTACGGGAGGCCACAATGAGCAGTTCTTC.

The rearrangement joins TRBV4-1 to TRBJ1-5; D remains unclear. The CDR3 spans 16 residues. The germline V gene encodes CDR1 MGHRA and CDR2 YSYEKL. Trimming cost V 1 base and J 7 bases, with 17 bases left between them. The CDR3 region has the DNA TGCGCCAGCAGCCAAGTCGTGAGGGTTCCTGGCCAGCCCCAGCATTTT. Translated, it gives CASSQVVRVPGQPQHF.

This clonotype was seen ten or more times. The genes are TRBV18 and TRBJ1-5, with unresolved D. CDR3 length: 14 residues. V lost 8 bases and J lost 1, with 12 bases in between. CDR1 is KGHSH and CDR2 is LQKENI in the germline V gene. The CDR3 reads CASRLDGSNQPQHF. The CDR3 DNA reads TGTGCCAGCCGCCTTGATGGGAGCAATCAGCCCCAGCATTTT.

V usage is TRBV3-1 and J usage is TRBJ2-1; 9 bases fit TRBD2. V was pared by 0 bases and J by 3 bases, with 3 bases of the junction left unmatched. The CDR3 extends over 16 amino acids. Germline V gene lookup returns CDR1 LGHDT and CDR2 YNNKEL (reference sequence). The CDR3 is CASSQDPLAGYNEQFF. CDR3 bases: TGTGCCAGCAGCCAAGATCCACTAGCGGGCTACAATGAGCAGTTCTTC.

The chain joins TRBV7-9 to TRBJ1-2, with a possible D match to TRBD1 (5 bases). Trimming pared 8 bases from V and 4 bases from J, leaving 14 bases between. The CDR3 spans 13 residues. Germline V gives CDR1 SEHNR, CDR2 FQNEAQ (reference sequence). The CDR3: CASPGVGPYGYTF. Here the CDR3 DNA reads TGTGCCAGCCCGGGGGTTGGACCCTATGGCTACACCTTC.

This chain uses TRBV27 with TRBJ2-3; D is perhaps TRBD1 (5 bases). V lost 0 bases to trimming and J lost 2 bases, with 12 bases between them. The CDR3 runs 16 residues. Germline V gene sequence: CDR1 MNHEY, CDR2 SMNVEV (reference sequence). CDR3 sequence: CASSLSGDPPTDTQYF. The CDR3 DNA reads as TGTGCCAGCAGTTTATCAGGGGATCCCCCCACAGATACGCAGTATTTT.

This clonotype came up a few times. This chain joins TRBV4-2 and TRBJ2-3; no firm D call. The CDR3 sequence is 14 residues long. CDR1 and CDR2 from the germline V gene are LGHNA and YNFKEQ. Trimming pared 11 bases from V and 1 base from J, leaving 16 bases between. Here the CDR3 DNA reads TGTGCCGCGAGCCAGTCTGCCCGCACAGATACGCAGTATTTT. It specifies CAASQSARTDTQYF.

Only a few counts were recorded for this clonotype. This chain uses TRBV7-2 with TRBJ2-2, with 8 bases fitting TRBD1. Germline V gene lookup returns CDR1 SGHTA and CDR2 FQGNSA. Unmatched junction bases numbered 4, after V lost 10 bases and J lost 0 bases. CDR3 length: 14 residues. CDR3 in DNA: TGTGCCACCAAACAGGGGGCGAACACCGGGGAGCTGTTTTTT. Its translation: CATKQGANTGELFF. The full variable domain, completed using reference TRBV7-2 and TRBJ2-2, is GAGVSQSPSNKVTEKGKDVELRCDPISGHTALYWYRQSLGQGLEFLIYFQGNSAPDKSGLPSDRFSAERTGGSVSTLTIQRTQQEDSAVYLCATKQGANTGELFFGEGSRLTVL.

This clonotype was observed at least ten times. V usage is TRBV12-3 or TRBV12-4 and J usage is TRBJ2-1; 7 nucleotides align to TRBD2. Trimming cost V 1 base and J 9 bases; bases outside gene matches: 6. The CDR3 sequence is 14 residues long. CDR3 bases: TGTGCCAGCAGTTTAGGCCCCAGCGGGACTGAGCAGTTCTTC. Translated, it gives CASSLGPSGTEQFF.

This clonotype was observed many times. The V gene is TRBV6-5, the J gene TRBJ1-2; maybe TRBD1 (5 bases). Trimming stripped 7 bases from V and 7 bases from J, with 16 bases between. CDR1 and CDR2 from the germline V gene are MNHEY and SVGAGI. The CDR3 runs to 13 residues. The CDR3 bases are TGTGCCAGCAACCCAAGAGGGACGGGTGGCTACACCTTC. Translation: CASNPRGTGGYTF.

The CDR3 region has the DNA TGTGCCAGCAGCAAAGACACCTTATCCTACGAGCAGTACTTC. Translating gives CASSKDTLSYEQYF. The chain carries TRBV21-1 and TRBJ2-7. TRBV21-1 is a listed pseudogene. CDR3 length: 14 amino acids.